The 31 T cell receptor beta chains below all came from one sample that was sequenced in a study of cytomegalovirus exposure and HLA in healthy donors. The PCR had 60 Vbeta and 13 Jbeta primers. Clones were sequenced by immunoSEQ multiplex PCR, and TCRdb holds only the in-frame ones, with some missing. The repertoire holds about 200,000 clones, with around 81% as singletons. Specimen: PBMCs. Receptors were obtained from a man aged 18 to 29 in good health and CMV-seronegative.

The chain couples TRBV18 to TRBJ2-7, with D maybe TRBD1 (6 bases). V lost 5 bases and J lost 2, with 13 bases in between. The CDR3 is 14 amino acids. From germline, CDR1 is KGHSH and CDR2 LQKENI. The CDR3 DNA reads TGTGCCAGCTCAAAGGGGGTAGGGACCTACGAGCAGTACTTC. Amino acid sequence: CASSKGVGTYEQYF.

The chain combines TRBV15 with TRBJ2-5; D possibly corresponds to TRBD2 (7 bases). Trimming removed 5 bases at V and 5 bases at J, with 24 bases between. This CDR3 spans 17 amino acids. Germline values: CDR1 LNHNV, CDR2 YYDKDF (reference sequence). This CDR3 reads CATSLTPLGGGRETQYF. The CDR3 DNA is TGTGCCACCAGCCTGACTCCTTTGGGCGGGGGCCGGGAGACCCAGTACTTC.

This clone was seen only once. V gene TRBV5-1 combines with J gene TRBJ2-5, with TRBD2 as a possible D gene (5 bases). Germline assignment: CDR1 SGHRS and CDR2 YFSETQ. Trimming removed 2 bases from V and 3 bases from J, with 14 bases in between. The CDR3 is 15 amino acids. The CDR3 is CASSFGTGNKETQYF. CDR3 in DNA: TGCGCCAGCAGCTTTGGAACCGGGAATAAAGAGACCCAGTACTTC.

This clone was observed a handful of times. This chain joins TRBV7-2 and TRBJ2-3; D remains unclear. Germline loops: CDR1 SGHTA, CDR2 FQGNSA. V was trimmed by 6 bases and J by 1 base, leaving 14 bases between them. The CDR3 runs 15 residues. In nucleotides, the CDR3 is TGTGCCAGCAGTCCAAAGACCCGGGGCACAGATACGCAGTATTTT. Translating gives CASSPKTRGTDTQYF. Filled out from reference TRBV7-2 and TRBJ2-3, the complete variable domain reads GAGVSQSPSNKVTEKGKDVELRCDPISGHTALYWYRQSLGQGLEFLIYFQGNSAPDKSGLPSDRFSAERTGGSVSTLTIQRTQQEDSAVYLCASSPKTRGTDTQYFGPGTRLTVL.

Written as DNA, the CDR3 is TGTGCCAGCAGCGTAGCGGCAGGGGATGGCTACACCTTC. Amino acids: CASSVAAGDGYTF. V and J are TRBV9 and TRBJ1-2; tentatively, D is TRBD1 (6 bases). Trimming stripped 0 bases from V and 6 bases from J, with 9 bases between. Germline CDR1 is SGDLS and CDR2 is YYNGEE. The CDR3 length is 13 residues. Full variable domain (outside the CDR3, taken from reference TRBV9 and TRBJ1-2): DSGVTQTPKHLITATGQRVTLRCSPRSGDLSVYWYQQSLDQGLQFLIQYYNGEERAKGNILERFSAQQFPDLHSELNLSSLELGDSALYFCASSVAAGDGYTFGSGTRLTVV.

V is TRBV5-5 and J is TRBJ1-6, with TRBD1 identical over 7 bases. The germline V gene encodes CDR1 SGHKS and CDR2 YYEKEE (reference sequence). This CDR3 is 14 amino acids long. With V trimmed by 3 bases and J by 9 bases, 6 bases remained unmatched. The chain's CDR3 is CASSYGQASSPLHF. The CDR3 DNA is TGTGCCAGCAGCTATGGACAGGCCAGTTCACCCCTCCACTTT.

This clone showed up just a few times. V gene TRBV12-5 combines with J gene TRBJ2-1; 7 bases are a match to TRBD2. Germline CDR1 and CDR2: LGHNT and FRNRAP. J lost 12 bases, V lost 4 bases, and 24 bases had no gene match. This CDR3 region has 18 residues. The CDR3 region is CASGWAGRGRLADPLQFF. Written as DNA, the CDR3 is TGTGCTAGTGGTTGGGCAGGGCGGGGAAGGCTAGCGGACCCTCTGCAGTTCTTC.

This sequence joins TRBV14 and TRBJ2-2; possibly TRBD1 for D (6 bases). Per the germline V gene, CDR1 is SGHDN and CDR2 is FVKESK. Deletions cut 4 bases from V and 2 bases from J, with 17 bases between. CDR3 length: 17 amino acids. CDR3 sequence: CASSPLGTLPNTGELFF. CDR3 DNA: TGTGCCAGCAGCCCTCTAGGGACACTACCTAACACCGGGGAGCTGTTTTTT.

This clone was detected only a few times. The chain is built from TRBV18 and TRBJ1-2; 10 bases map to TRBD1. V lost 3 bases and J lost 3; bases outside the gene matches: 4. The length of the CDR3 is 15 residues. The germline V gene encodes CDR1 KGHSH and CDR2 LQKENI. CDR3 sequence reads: CASSPRTGGDYGYTF. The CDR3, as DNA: TGTGCCAGCTCACCGCGGACAGGGGGGGACTATGGCTACACCTTC.

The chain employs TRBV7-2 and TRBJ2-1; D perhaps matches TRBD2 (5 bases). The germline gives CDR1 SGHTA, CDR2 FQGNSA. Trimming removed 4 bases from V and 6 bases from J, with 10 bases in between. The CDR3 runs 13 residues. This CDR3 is CASSSESGNEQFF. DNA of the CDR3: TGTGCCAGCAGCTCGGAGAGCGGCAATGAGCAGTTCTTC.

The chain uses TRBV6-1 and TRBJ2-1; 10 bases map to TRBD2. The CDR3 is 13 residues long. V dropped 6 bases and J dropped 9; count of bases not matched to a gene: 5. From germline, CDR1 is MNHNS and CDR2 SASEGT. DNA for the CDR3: TGTGCCAGCAGAGCGGGGGGGCAAGGTGAGCAGTTCTTC. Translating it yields CASRAGGQGEQFF.

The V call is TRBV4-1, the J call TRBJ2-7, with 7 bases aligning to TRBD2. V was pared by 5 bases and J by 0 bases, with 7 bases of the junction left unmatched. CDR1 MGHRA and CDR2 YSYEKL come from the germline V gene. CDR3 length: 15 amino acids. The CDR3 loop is CASSFSSGSSYEQYF. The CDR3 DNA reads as TGCGCCAGCAGCTTCAGTAGCGGGTCCTCCTACGAGCAGTACTTC.

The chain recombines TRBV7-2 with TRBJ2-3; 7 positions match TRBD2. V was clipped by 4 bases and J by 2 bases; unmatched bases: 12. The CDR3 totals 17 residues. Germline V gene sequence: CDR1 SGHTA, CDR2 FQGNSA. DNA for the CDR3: TGTGCCAGCAGCTCCGGGGCAGGCGGGGGATACACAGATACGCAGTATTTT. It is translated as CASSSGAGGGYTDTQYF.

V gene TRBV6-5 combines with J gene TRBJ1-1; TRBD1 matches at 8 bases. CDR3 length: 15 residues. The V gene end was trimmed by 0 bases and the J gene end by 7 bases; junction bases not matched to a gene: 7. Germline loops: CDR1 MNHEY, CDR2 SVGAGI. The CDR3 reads CASSYSVTGAYEAFF. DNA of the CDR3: TGTGCCAGCAGTTACTCAGTGACAGGGGCATATGAAGCTTTCTTT.

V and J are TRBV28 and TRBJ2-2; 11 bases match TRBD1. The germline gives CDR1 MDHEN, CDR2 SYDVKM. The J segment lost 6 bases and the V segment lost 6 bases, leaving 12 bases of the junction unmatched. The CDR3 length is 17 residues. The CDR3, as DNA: TGTGCCAGCAGACCCGGGACAGGGGGATGGAGGGCCGGGGAGCTGTTTTTT. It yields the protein CASRPGTGGWRAGELFF.

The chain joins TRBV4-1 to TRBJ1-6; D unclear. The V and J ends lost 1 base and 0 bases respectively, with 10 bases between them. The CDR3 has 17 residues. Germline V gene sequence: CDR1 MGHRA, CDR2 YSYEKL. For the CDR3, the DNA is TGCGCCAGCAGCCAAGCGGATCGCGGCTCCTATAATTCACCCCTCCACTTT. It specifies CASSQADRGSYNSPLHF.

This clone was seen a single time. The CDR3 here is CASSPFSSGNTIYF. CDR3 in DNA: TGTGCCAGCAGCCCCTTTTCCTCTGGAAACACCATATATTTT. This chain uses TRBV9 with TRBJ1-3; D uncertain. Looked up from germline, CDR1 is SGDLS and CDR2 is YYNGEE. Between the trimmed V and J ends, which lost 4 bases and 0 bases, there was a span of 8 bases. This CDR3 is built from 14 residues.

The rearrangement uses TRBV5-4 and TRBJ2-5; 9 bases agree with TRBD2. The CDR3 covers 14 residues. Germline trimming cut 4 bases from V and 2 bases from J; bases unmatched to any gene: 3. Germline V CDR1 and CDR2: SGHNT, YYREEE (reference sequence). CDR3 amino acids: CASSPGLAQETQYF. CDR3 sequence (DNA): TGTGCCAGCAGCCCGGGACTAGCACAAGAGACCCAGTACTTC.

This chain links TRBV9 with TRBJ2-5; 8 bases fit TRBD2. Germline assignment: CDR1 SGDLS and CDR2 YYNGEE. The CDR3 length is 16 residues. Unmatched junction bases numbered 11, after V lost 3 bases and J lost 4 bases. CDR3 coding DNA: TGTGCCAGCAGCGAATTCCGGGGGGGCGCTTTAGAGACCCAGTACTTC. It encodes CASSEFRGGALETQYF.

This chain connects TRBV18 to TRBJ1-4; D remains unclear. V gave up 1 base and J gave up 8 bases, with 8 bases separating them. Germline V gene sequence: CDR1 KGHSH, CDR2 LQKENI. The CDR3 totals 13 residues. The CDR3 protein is CASSPQAEEKLFF. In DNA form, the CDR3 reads TGTGCCAGCTCACCACAGGCGGAGGAAAAACTGTTTTTT.

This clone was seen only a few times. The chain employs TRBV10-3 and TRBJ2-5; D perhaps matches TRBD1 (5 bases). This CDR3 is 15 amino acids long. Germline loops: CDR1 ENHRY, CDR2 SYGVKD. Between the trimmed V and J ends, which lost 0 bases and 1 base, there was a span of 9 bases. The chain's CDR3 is CAISESGQFQETQYF. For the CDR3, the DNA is TGTGCCATCAGTGAGTCGGGGCAGTTCCAAGAGACCCAGTACTTC.

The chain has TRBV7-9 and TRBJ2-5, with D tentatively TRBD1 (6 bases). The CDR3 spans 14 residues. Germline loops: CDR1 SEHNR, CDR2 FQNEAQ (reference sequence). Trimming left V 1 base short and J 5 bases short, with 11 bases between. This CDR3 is CASSLGTGLETQYF. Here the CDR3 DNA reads TGTGCCAGCAGCTTAGGTACAGGGCTGGAGACCCAGTACTTC.

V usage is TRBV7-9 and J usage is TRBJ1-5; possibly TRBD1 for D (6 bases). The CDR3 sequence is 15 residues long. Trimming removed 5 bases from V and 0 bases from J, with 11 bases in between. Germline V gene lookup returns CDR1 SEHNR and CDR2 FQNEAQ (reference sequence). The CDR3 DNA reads TGTGCCAGCAGCCCACAGGGTTATAGCAATCAGCCCCAGCATTTT. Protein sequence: CASSPQGYSNQPQHF.

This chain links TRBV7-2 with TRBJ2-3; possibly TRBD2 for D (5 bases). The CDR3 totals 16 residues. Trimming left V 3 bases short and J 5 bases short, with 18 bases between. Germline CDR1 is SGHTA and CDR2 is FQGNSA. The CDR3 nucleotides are TGTGCCAGCAGCTTTGGGGTAGCGAGGACCGTAGATACGCAGTATTTT. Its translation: CASSFGVARTVDTQYF.

The CDR3 protein is CASSLPLAGEGTQYF. DNA for the CDR3: TGTGCCAGCAGCTTGCCACTAGCGGGTGAAGGGACCCAGTACTTC. V and J are TRBV5-6 and TRBJ2-5; TRBD2 matches 9 bases. The CDR3 extends over 15 amino acids. Trimming removed 1 base from V and 7 bases from J; junction bases left unmatched: 8. The germline gives CDR1 SGHDT, CDR2 YYEEEE.

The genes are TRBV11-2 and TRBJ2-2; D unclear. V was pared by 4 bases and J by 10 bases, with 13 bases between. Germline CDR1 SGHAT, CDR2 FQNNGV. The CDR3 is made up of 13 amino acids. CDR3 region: CASSSTYLKELFF. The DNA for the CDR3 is TGTGCCAGCAGCTCAACCTACCTGAAGGAGCTGTTTTTT.

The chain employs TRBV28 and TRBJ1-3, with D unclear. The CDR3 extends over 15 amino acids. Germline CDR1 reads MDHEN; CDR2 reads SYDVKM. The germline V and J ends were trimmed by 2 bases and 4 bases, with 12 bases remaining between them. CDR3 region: CASSLSPIPGNTIYF. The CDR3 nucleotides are TGTGCCAGCAGTTTAAGCCCCATTCCCGGAAACACCATATATTTT.

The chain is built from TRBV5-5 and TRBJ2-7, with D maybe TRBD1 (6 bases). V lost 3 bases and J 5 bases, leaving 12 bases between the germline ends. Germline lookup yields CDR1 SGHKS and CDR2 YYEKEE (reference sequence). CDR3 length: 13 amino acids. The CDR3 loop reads CASSSQGADEQYF. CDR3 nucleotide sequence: TGTGCCAGCAGCTCACAGGGAGCCGACGAGCAGTACTTC.

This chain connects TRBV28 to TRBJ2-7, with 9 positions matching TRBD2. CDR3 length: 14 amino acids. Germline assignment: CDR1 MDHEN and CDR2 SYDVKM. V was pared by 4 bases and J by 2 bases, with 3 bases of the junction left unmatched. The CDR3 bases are TGTGCCAGCAGTTCGACTAGCGGTCCCTACGAGCAGTACTTC. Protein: CASSSTSGPYEQYF.

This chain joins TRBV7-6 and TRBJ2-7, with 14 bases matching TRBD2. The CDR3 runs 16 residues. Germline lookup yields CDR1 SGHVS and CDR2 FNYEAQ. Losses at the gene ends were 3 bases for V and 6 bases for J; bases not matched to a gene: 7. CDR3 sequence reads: CASSLGTSGGPREQYF. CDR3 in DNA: TGTGCCAGCAGCTTGGGGACTAGCGGGGGTCCCCGCGAGCAGTACTTC. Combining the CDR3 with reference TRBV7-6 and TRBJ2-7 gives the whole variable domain GAGVSQSPRYKVTKRGQDVALRCDPISGHVSLYWYRQALGQGPEFLTYFNYEAQQDKSGLPNDRFSAERPEGSISTLTIQRTEQRDSAMYRCASSLGTSGGPREQYFGPGTRLTVT.

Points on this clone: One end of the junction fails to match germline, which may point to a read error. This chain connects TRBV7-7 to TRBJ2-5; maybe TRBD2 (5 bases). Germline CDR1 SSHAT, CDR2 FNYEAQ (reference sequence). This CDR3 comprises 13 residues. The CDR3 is CASSPASRGTQYF. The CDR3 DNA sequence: TGTGCTAGCAGCCCGGCTAGCCGGGGGACCCAGTACTTC. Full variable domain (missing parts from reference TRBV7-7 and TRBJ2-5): GAGVSQSPRYKVTKRGQDVTLRCDPISSHATLYWYQQALGQGPEFLTYFNYEAQPDKSGLPSDRFSAERPEGSISTLTIQRTEQRDSAMYRCASSPASRGTQYFGPGTRLLVL.